The rows below give T cell receptor beta chains drawn from one sample of a study of blood T cell repertoires in COVID-19. Produced via immunoSEQ multiplex PCR; TCRdb's table is partial and in-frame only. The table includes about 180,000 clones, more than 85% detected once. The source material was peripheral blood. These receptors all stem from a woman between 25 and 40 years old with active or convalescent COVID-19. Both conserved end residues are part of each CDR3. D genes are given only for firm matches. Expanded clones are given a class, and other clones once, few, many or no size at all.

d_call j_call clone_size v_call cdr3_aa cdr3_nt
- TRBJ2-7 - TRBV14 CASSPDLRGQYF TGTGCCAGCAGCCCTGATCTACGAGGGCAGTACTTC
TRBD1 TRBJ1-5 once TRBV6-6 CASSSRDSSYQPQHF TGTGCCAGCAGTTCCCGGGACAGCAGCTATCAGCCCCAGCATTTT
TRBD1 TRBJ1-2 - TRBV28 CASSPDRGANYGYTF TGTGCCAGCAGTCCTGACAGGGGCGCGAACTATGGCTACACCTTC
TRBD1 TRBJ1-1 - TRBV28 CASSGSTGHTEAFF TGTGCCAGCAGTGGCTCGACAGGGCACACTGAAGCTTTCTTT
- TRBJ1-6 - TRBV6-5 CASSSGTDNSPLHF TGTGCCAGCAGTTCCGGGACTGACAATTCACCCCTCCACTTT
- TRBJ1-5 - TRBV5-1 CASSLAGEKPQHF TGCGCCAGCAGCTTGGCAGGGGAAAAGCCCCAGCATTTT
TRBD1 TRBJ1-6 - TRBV18 CASSLDRENSPLHF TGTGCCAGCTCATTGGACAGGGAGAATTCACCCCTCCACTTT
TRBD2 TRBJ2-3 - TRBV11-2 CASSLSGRRTDTQYF TGTGCCAGCAGCTTAAGCGGGAGGAGGACAGATACGCAGTATTTT
TRBD1 TRBJ2-1 - TRBV12-3/TRBV12-4 CASSFDRDNEQFF TGTGCCAGCAGTTTTGACAGGGACAATGAGCAGTTCTTC
TRBD1 TRBJ2-3 - TRBV11-3 CASSLFGEGARDTQYF TGTGCCAGCAGCTTATTTGGTGAGGGGGCTAGGGATACGCAGTATTTT
- TRBJ2-3 once TRBV15 CATSRGLAGTDTQYF TGTGCCACCAGCAGAGGATTAGCGGGCACAGATACGCAGTATTTT
TRBD2 TRBJ2-2 - TRBV25-1 CASSEGTSGKGGELFF TGTGCCAGCAGTGAAGGGACTAGCGGGAAGGGCGGGGAGCTGTTTTTT
- TRBJ1-5 - TRBV6-5 CASRSRPSGNQPQHF TGTGCCAGCAGGTCCCGTCCGAGTGGCAATCAGCCCCAGCATTTT
- TRBJ1-1 - TRBV5-4 CASSLRAGPPVAFF TGTGCCAGCAGCTTGAGAGCAGGCCCCCCGGTAGCTTTCTTT
- TRBJ1-2 once TRBV7-9 CASSPATRGYTF TGTGCCAGCAGCCCGGCGACAAGGGGCTACACCTTC
- TRBJ1-5 - TRBV19 CASKLHENHQPQHF TGTGCCAGCAAACTGCATGAGAATCATCAGCCCCAGCATTTT
TRBD2 TRBJ2-7 once TRBV28 CASRGTSGGYEQYF TGTGCCAGCAGGGGGACTAGCGGGGGTTACGAGCAGTACTTC
- TRBJ2-1 - TRBV6-4 CASSDSAGSYNEQFF TGTGCCAGCAGTGACTCGGCGGGGTCATACAATGAGCAGTTCTTC
TRBD1 TRBJ1-1 once TRBV5-4 CASSPGDSLNTEAFF TGTGCCAGCAGCCCGGGGGACAGCTTGAACACTGAAGCTTTCTTT
- TRBJ2-1 - TRBV3-1/TRBV3-2 CASSQVSAGDDNEQFF TGTGCCAGCAGCCAAGTGTCAGCAGGGGATGACAATGAGCAGTTCTTC
- TRBJ2-5 - TRBV28 CASSLSLAQETQYF TGTGCCAGCAGTTTATCACTAGCTCAAGAGACCCAGTACTTC
- TRBJ2-5 few TRBV2 CASSEALQGPQETQYF TGTGCCAGCAGTGAAGCGCTTCAGGGGCCGCAAGAGACCCAGTACTTC
- TRBJ1-2 - TRBV10-3 CAISRTGIRDYGYTF TGTGCCATCAGCAGAACAGGGATCCGCGACTATGGCTACACCTTC
- TRBJ1-3 - TRBV28 CASSLVVGSGNTIYF TGTGCCAGCAGTTTAGTAGTTGGCTCTGGAAACACCATATATTTT
TRBD1 TRBJ2-7 - TRBV19 CASSMAPGGYEQYF TGTGCCAGTAGTATGGCCCCAGGGGGCTACGAGCAGTACTTC
TRBD1 TRBJ2-2 - TRBV5-1 CASSSQIGQGNTGELFF TGCGCCAGCAGCTCCCAAATCGGACAGGGTAACACCGGGGAGCTGTTTTTT
TRBD1 TRBJ1-1 - TRBV28 CASSLLAGGSAEAFF TGTGCCAGCAGTTTACTGGCAGGGGGGTCGGCTGAAGCTTTCTTT
- TRBJ1-6 - TRBV5-1 CASSLGQYNSPLHF TGCGCCAGCAGCTTGGGACAGTATAATTCACCCCTCCACTTT
- TRBJ1-1 - TRBV6-2/TRBV6-3 CASSNRMEAFF TGTGCCAGCAGTAACAGGATGGAAGCTTTCTTT
TRBD1 TRBJ2-1 - TRBV6-2/TRBV6-3 CASSFPLGQGNHEQFF TGTGCCAGCAGTTTCCCTTTGGGACAGGGAAATCATGAGCAGTTCTTC
- TRBJ2-5 - TRBV5-6 CASSLRRPGAETQYF TGTGCCAGCAGCTTGAGAAGGCCAGGGGCGGAGACCCAGTACTTC
- TRBJ2-1 - TRBV19 CASSPLGYNEQFF TGTGCCAGTAGTCCCCTCGGCTACAATGAGCAGTTCTTC
- TRBJ1-2 - TRBV7-9 CASSLATARADSYGYTF TGTGCCAGCAGCTTAGCTACGGCCAGGGCCGATAGTTATGGCTACACCTTC